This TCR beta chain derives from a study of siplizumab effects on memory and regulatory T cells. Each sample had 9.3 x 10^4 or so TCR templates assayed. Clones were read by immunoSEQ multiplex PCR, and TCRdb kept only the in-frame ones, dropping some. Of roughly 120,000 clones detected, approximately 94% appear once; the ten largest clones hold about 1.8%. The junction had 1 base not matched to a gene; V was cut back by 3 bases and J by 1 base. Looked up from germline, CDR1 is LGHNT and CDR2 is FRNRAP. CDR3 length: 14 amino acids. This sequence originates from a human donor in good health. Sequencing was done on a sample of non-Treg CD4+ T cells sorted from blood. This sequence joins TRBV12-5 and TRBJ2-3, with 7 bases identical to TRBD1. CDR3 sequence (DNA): TGTGCTAGTGGTTTTGGACAGGGCACAGATACGCAGTATTTT. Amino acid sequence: CASGFGQGTDTQYF.